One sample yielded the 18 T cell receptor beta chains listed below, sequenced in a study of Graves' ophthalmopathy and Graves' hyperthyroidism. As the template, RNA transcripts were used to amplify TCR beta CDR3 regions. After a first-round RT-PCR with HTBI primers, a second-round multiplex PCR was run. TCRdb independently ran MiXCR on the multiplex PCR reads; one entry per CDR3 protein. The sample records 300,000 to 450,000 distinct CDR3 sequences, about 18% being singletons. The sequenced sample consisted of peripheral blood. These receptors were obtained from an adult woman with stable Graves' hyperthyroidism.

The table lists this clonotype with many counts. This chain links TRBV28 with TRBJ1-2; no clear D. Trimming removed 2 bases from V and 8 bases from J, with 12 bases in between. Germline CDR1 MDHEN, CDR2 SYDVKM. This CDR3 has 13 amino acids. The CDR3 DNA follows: TGTGCCAGCAGTTTAATTTTCCGTGGCGGCTACACCTTC. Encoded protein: CASSLIFRGGYTF.

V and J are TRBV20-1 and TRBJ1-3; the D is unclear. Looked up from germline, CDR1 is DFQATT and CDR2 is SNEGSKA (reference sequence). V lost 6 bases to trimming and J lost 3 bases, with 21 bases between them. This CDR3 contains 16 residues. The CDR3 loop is CSATPLGGLRGNTIYF. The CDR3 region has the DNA TGCAGTGCCACGCCATTAGGAGGGTTACGTGGAAACACCATATATTTT.

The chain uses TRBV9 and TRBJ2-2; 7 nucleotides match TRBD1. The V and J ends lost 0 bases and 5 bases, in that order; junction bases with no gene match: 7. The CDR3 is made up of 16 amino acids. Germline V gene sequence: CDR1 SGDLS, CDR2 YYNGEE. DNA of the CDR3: TGTGCCAGCAGCGTAGACGGCGGCAGGGGGACCGGGGAGCTGTTTTTT. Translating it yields CASSVDGGRGTGELFF.

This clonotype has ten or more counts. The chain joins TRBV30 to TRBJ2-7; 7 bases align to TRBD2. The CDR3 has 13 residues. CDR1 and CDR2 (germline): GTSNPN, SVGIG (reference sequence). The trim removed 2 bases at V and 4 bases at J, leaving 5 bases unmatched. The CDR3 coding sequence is TGTGCCTGGAGTCCTCGAGCGGGGTACGAGCAGTACTTC. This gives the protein CAWSPRAGYEQYF.

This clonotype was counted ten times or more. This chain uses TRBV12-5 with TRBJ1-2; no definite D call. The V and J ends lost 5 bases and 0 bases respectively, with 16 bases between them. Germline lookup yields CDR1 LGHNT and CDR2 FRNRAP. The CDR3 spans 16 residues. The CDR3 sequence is CASGLVVDGTNYGYTF. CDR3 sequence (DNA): TGTGCTAGTGGTCTAGTCGTTGACGGTACTAACTATGGCTACACCTTC.

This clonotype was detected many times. For the CDR3, the DNA is TGTGCCAGCACCCCTGACCGGTGGGCCTATGAGACCCAGTACTTC. It encodes CASTPDRWAYETQYF. This rearrangement joins TRBV6-1 to TRBJ2-5; the D is unclear. This CDR3 is 15 amino acids long. The germline gives CDR1 MNHNS, CDR2 SASEGT. The germline V and J ends were trimmed by 7 bases and 5 bases, with 20 bases remaining between them.

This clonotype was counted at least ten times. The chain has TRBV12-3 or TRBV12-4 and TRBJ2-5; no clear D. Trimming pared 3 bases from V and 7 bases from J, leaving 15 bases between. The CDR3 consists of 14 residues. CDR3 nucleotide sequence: TGTGCCAGCAGTTTGTTTGCCCAGACGGGGACCCAGTACTTC. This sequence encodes CASSLFAQTGTQYF.

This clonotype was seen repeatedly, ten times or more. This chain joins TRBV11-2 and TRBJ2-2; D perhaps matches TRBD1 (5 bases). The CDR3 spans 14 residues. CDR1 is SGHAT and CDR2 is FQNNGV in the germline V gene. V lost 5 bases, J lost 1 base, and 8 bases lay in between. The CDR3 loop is CASSRRGNTGELFF. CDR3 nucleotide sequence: TGTGCCAGCAGCCGAAGGGGGAACACCGGGGAGCTGTTTTTT.

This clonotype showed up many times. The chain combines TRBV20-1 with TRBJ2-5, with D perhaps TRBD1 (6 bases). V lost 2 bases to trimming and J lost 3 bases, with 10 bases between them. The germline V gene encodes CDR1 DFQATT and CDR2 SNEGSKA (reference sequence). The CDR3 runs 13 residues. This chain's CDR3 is CSARRTAKETQYF. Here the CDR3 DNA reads TGCAGTGCTAGAAGGACAGCTAAAGAGACCCAGTACTTC.

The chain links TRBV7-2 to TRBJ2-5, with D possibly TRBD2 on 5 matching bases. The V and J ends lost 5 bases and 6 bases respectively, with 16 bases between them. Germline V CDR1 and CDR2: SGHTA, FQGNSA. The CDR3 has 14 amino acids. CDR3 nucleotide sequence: TGTGCCAGCAGCCCCGCGAGCGGACTTCAGACCCAGTACTTC. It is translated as CASSPASGLQTQYF.

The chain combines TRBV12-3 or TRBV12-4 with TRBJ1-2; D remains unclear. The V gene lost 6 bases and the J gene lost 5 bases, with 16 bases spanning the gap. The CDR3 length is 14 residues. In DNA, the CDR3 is TGTGCCAGCAGCCTAGGGTTAGCGGGATATGGCTACACCTTC. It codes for CASSLGLAGYGYTF.

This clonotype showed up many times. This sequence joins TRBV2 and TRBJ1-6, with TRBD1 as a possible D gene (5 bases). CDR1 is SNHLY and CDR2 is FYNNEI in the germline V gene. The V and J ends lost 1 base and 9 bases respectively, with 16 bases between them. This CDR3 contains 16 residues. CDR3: CASSEGGGGLASPLHF. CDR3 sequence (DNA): TGTGCCAGCAGTGAAGGCGGGGGAGGGCTAGCTTCACCCCTCCACTTT.

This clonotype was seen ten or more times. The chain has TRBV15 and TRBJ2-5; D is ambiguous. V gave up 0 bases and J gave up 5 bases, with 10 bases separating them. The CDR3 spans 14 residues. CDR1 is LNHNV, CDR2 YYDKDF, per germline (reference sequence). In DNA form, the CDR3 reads TGTGCCACCAGCAGAGATCCCTCCCGGGAGACCCAGTACTTC. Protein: CATSRDPSRETQYF.

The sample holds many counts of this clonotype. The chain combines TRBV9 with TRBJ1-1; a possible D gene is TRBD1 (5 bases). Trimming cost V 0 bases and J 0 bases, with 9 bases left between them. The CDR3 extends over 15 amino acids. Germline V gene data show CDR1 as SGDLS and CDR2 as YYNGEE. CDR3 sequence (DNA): TGTGCCAGCAGCGTAGTATTGGGGGTGAACACTGAAGCTTTCTTT. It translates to CASSVVLGVNTEAFF.

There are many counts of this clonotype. CDR3 region: CASSQGYGGRGETQYF. The CDR3 DNA is TGTGCCAGCAGTCAAGGTTATGGGGGTAGAGGAGAGACCCAGTACTTC. The rearrangement links TRBV6-1 to TRBJ2-5; possibly TRBD1 or TRBD2 for D (5 bases each). The CDR3 spans 16 residues. Trimming cost V 5 bases and J 4 bases, with 20 bases left between them. Germline lookup yields CDR1 MNHNS and CDR2 SASEGT.

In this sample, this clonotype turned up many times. CDR3 protein: CASSEAGGTAVGAQYF. DNA for the CDR3: TGTGCCAGCAGTGAGGCAGGGGGGACAGCCGTCGGGGCCCAGTACTTC. The chain employs TRBV2 and TRBJ2-5, with D maybe TRBD1 (7 bases). Trimming cost V 3 bases and J 9 bases, with 23 bases left between them. CDR1 is SNHLY, CDR2 FYNNEI, per germline. CDR3 size: 16 residues.

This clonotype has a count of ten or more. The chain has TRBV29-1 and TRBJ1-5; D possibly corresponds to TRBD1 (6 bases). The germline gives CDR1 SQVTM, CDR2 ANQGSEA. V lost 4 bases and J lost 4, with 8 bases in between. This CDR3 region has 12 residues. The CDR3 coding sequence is TGCAGCGTTGTGGACAGAAATCAGCCCCAGCATTTT. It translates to CSVVDRNQPQHF. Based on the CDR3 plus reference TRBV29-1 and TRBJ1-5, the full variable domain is SAVISQKPSRDICQRGTSLTIQCQVDSQVTMMFWYRQQPGQSLTLIATANQGSEATYESGFVIDKFPISRPNLTFSTLTVSNMSPEDSSIYLCSVVDRNQPQHFGDGTRLSIL.

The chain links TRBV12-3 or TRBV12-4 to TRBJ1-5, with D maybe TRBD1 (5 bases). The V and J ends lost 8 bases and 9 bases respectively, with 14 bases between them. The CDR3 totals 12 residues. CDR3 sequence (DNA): TGTGCCAGCGTGAGGGGAGCGGGGCCCCAGCATTTT. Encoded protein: CASVRGAGPQHF.